Described below is a single T cell receptor (beta chain) sequence and its context. Its antigen remains unidentified. The CDR3 loop spans 14 amino acids. The V end lost 4 bases, the J end lost 0 bases, and 10 bases lay between the germline ends. Germline loops: CDR1 SGDLS, CDR2 YYNGEE. Each patient was aged 18 to 65 and had newly diagnosed hyperthyroidism of under 2 months' duration. Reasons for excluding patients were uncontrolled infection, other autoimmune disease, pregnancy or lactation. This specimen comes from a study of T cells in Graves' hyperthyroidism and ophthalmopathy. What was amplified from RNA transcripts were TCR beta CDR3 regions. The HTBI set primed first-round TCR CDR3 RT-PCR. TCRdb itself ran the multiplex PCR reads through MiXCR, one entry per CDR3 protein. The sample has 610,000 or so distinct CDR3 sequences, just over 45% seen once; the top ten hold more than 7%. Study findings and constraints: A model of 13 V-J features distinguished ophthalmopathy from stable hyperthyroidism. Blood also showed most of the thyroid clonotypes that were expanded above 0.001.

The genes are TRBV9 and TRBJ1-1; D remains unclear. The sequencing sample was made of peripheral blood or thyroid tissue (not recorded which). The origin of this receptor is a woman between 18 and 29 years old with Graves' hyperthyroidism. The CDR3, as DNA: TGTGCCAGCAGCCCCTCATACTTGAACACTGAAGCTTTCTTT. Translated, it gives CASSPSYLNTEAFF.